Below, 27 T cell receptor beta chains from the same sample are listed, as sequenced in a study of cytomegalovirus exposure and HLA in healthy donors. This PCR relied on a set of 60 Vbeta primers and 13 Jbeta primers. Produced via immunoSEQ multiplex PCR; TCRdb's table is partial and in-frame only. The sample consists of about 200,000 clones, about two thirds of them appearing once. Sequenced material: PBMCs. The receptors come from a man in his forties or fifties in good health and CMV-seropositive.

The chain uses TRBV4-3 and TRBJ2-3; TRBD2 matches at 7 bases. Germline-derived CDR1 and CDR2 are LGHNA and YSLEER. This CDR3 has 17 amino acids. Germline trimming cut 0 bases from V and 5 bases from J; bases unmatched to any gene: 11. The CDR3 here is CASSQDLGGVGGDTQYF. As DNA, the CDR3 is TGCGCCAGCAGCCAAGACCTGGGGGGGGTAGGTGGAGATACGCAGTATTTT.

The chain recombines TRBV28 with TRBJ1-5; 10 bases fit TRBD1. CDR1 and CDR2 from the germline V gene are MDHEN and SYDVKM. This CDR3 is built from 16 residues. Losses at the gene ends were 2 bases for V and 4 bases for J; bases not matched to a gene: 5. The CDR3 protein is CASSLGDRGLNQPQHF. The CDR3 coding sequence is TGTGCCAGCAGTTTAGGGGACAGGGGACTGAATCAGCCCCAGCATTTT.

This chain links TRBV28 with TRBJ1-2; D is undetermined. CDR1 is MDHEN, CDR2 SYDVKM, per germline. V lost 7 bases, J lost 2 bases, and 5 bases lay in between. The CDR3 is 11 amino acids. The CDR3 here is CASKENYGYTF. As DNA, the CDR3 is TGTGCCAGCAAGGAGAACTATGGCTACACCTTC.

This clone was counted between two and nine times. The chain joins TRBV7-2 to TRBJ1-3; tentatively, D is TRBD1 (5 bases). Germline V lookup: CDR1 SGHTA, CDR2 FQGNSA. The CDR3 covers 15 residues. V lost 3 bases, J lost 1 base, and 10 bases lay in between. CDR3 nucleotides: TGTGCCAGCAGCTTGGGAAAGGGGTCTGGAAACACCATATATTTT. Residues: CASSLGKGSGNTIYF. The full variable domain, with the rest looked up from reference TRBV7-2 and TRBJ1-3, is GAGVSQSPSNKVTEKGKDVELRCDPISGHTALYWYRQSLGQGLEFLIYFQGNSAPDKSGLPSDRFSAERTGGSVSTLTIQRTQQEDSAVYLCASSLGKGSGNTIYFGEGSWLTVV.

The chain employs TRBV25-1 and TRBJ1-1; D uncertain. V lost 2 bases, J lost 5 bases, and 18 bases lay in between. This CDR3 comprises 16 residues. Per the germline V gene, CDR1 is MGHDK and CDR2 is SYGVNS. CDR3 residues: CASSEGIGRSWTEAFF. In nucleotides, the CDR3 is TGTGCCAGCAGTGAAGGCATAGGGAGGTCGTGGACTGAAGCTTTCTTT.

This clone was seen a handful of times. V usage is TRBV9 and J usage is TRBJ1-1; 8 nucleotides line up with TRBD1. The germline V gene has CDR1 SGDLS and CDR2 YYNGEE. The V segment lost 4 bases and the J segment 11 bases; nucleotides outside the gene matches: 16. The CDR3 sequence is 15 residues long. The CDR3 region is CASSPVRGQVPWAFF. The CDR3 nucleotides read TGTGCCAGCAGCCCTGTACGGGGACAGGTCCCTTGGGCTTTCTTT. Drawing the rest from reference TRBV9 and TRBJ1-1, the complete variable domain is DSGVTQTPKHLITATGQRVTLRCSPRSGDLSVYWYQQSLDQGLQFLIQYYNGEERAKGNILERFSAQQFPDLHSELNLSSLELGDSALYFCASSPVRGQVPWAFFGQGTRLTVV.

The genes are TRBV15 and TRBJ2-3; D is perhaps TRBD1 (5 bases). V was trimmed by 4 bases and J by 2 bases, leaving 16 bases between them. In germline, CDR1 is LNHNV, CDR2 YYDKDF (reference sequence). This CDR3 is 16 amino acids long. The CDR3 sequence: CATSIGQGALTDTQYF. The CDR3 DNA sequence: TGTGCCACCAGCATCGGCCAGGGCGCCCTCACAGATACGCAGTATTTT.

The genes are TRBV29-1 and TRBJ2-1; TRBD2 matches at 9 bases. Per the germline V gene, CDR1 is SQVTM and CDR2 is ANQGSEA. The junction had 7 bases not matched to a gene; V was cut back by 7 bases and J by 3 bases. The CDR3 covers 14 residues. As DNA, the CDR3 is TGCAGCGCTGGGACTAGCCGATTCTACAATGAGCAGTTCTTC. Amino acids: CSAGTSRFYNEQFF.

The rearrangement uses TRBV6-1 and TRBJ1-1; D is uncertain. In germline, CDR1 is MNHNS, CDR2 SASEGT. This CDR3 comprises 13 residues. V lost 4 bases, J lost 9 bases, and 15 bases lay in between. The CDR3 DNA reads as TGTGCCAGCAGTGGGAGCCGGGAAACGCAAGCTTTCTTT. Translating gives CASSGSRETQAFF.

The rearrangement links TRBV11-2 to TRBJ2-5, with D uncertain. The J call may be mistaken, given a closer DNA end match to TRBJ2-7. The CDR3 covers 15 residues. Germline V gives CDR1 SGHAT, CDR2 FQNNGV. For the CDR3, the DNA is TGTGCCAGCAGCTTAGATCGAGGTAGCTCCTACGAGCAGTACTTC. Its protein product is CASSLDRGSSYEQYF.

This clone was counted only a few times. The chain links TRBV6-5 to TRBJ2-1; TRBD1 matches at 9 bases. Germline CDR1 is MNHEY and CDR2 is SVGAGI. The CDR3 consists of 14 residues. Trimming removed 5 bases from V and 9 bases from J; junction bases left unmatched: 8. The CDR3 nucleotides read TGTGCCAGCAGTCGGGGACAGGGAAGCGGTGAGCAGTTCTTC. Protein product: CASSRGQGSGEQFF.

The chain uses TRBV5-4 and TRBJ2-5; 9 bases fit TRBD2. Germline-derived CDR1 and CDR2 are SGHNT and YYREEE (reference sequence). This CDR3 has 16 residues. The ends lost 1 base at V and 1 base at J; junction bases unmatched: 5. For the CDR3, the DNA is TGTGCCAGCAGCTTGAAGGCGGGGGGGGCCCAAGAGACCCAGTACTTC. This gives the protein CASSLKAGGAQETQYF.

The chain carries TRBV2 and TRBJ2-5; TRBD1 agrees at 9 bases. Per germline, CDR1 SNHLY and CDR2 FYNNEI. Trimming took 5 bases from V and 5 from J; bases not matched to a gene: 9. This CDR3 is 15 amino acids long. In nucleotides, the CDR3 is TGTGCCAGCAGTCTACAGGGGGCGACGAGGGAGACCCAGTACTTC. Its translation is CASSLQGATRETQYF. Filled out from reference TRBV2 and TRBJ2-5, the complete variable domain reads EPEVTQTPSHQVTQMGQEVILRCVPISNHLYFYWYRQILGQKVEFLVSFYNNEISEKSEIFDDQFSVERPDGSNFTLKIRSTKLEDSAMYFCASSLQGATRETQYFGPGTRLLVL.

This chain connects TRBV9 to TRBJ2-5; TRBD1 matches 8 bases. V was pared by 3 bases and J by 5 bases, with 9 bases of the junction left unmatched. This CDR3 is built from 15 residues. Germline loops: CDR1 SGDLS, CDR2 YYNGEE. CDR3 sequence (DNA): TGTGCCAGCAGCGCGAAGACAGGGGCGCTGGAGACCCAGTACTTC. It specifies CASSAKTGALETQYF. Full variable domain (remainder filled in from reference TRBV9 and TRBJ2-5): DSGVTQTPKHLITATGQRVTLRCSPRSGDLSVYWYQQSLDQGLQFLIQYYNGEERAKGNILERFSAQQFPDLHSELNLSSLELGDSALYFCASSAKTGALETQYFGPGTRLLVL.

This clone was found a few times. The chain joins TRBV6-5 to TRBJ1-1, with TRBD1 matching 12 bases. The CDR3 sequence is 14 residues long. The V gene's germline CDR1 is MNHEY and CDR2 SVGAGI. The J segment lost 4 bases and the V segment lost 8 bases, leaving 5 bases of the junction unmatched. CDR3 nucleotide sequence: TGTGCCAGCGGGGACAGGGGGCTGAGCACTGAAGCTTTCTTT. Its translation: CASGDRGLSTEAFF.

The CDR3 nucleotides read TGCGCCAGCAGCCCCCGGGTTCGGATGTTGGATGGCTACACCTTC. As protein: CASSPRVRMLDGYTF. The V and J genes are TRBV5-1 and TRBJ1-2; unclear D gene. Trimming stripped 4 bases from V and 6 bases from J, with 19 bases between. The CDR3 contains 15 residues. Germline values: CDR1 SGHRS, CDR2 YFSETQ.

The chain has TRBV7-2 and TRBJ2-4, with TRBD1 as a possible D gene (6 bases). The CDR3 spans 13 residues. The V gene's germline CDR1 is SGHTA and CDR2 FQGNSA. The germline V and J ends were trimmed by 1 base and 8 bases, with 9 bases remaining between them. The CDR3 reads CASSLGRGHIQYF. For the CDR3, the DNA is TGTGCCAGCAGCTTAGGCAGGGGTCACATTCAGTACTTC.

The chain uses TRBV6-5 and TRBJ1-6, with D possibly being TRBD1 (5 bases). Germline CDR1 is MNHEY and CDR2 is SVGAGI. Trimming took off 6 bases at V and 10 bases at J, with 13 bases between the two ends. The CDR3 extends over 13 amino acids. Here the CDR3 reads CASSRGEDSPLHF. The CDR3 DNA reads TGTGCCAGCAGCCGGGGGGAAGACTCACCCCTCCACTTT.

The CDR3 DNA follows: TGCGCCAGCAGCTTTGACGGTAGGGGAACTGAAGCTTTCTTT. Translation: CASSFDGRGTEAFF. The chain couples TRBV5-1 to TRBJ1-1; TRBD1 might be the D (5 bases). CDR3 length: 14 residues. Germline values: CDR1 SGHRS, CDR2 YFSETQ. Trimming shortened V by 2 bases and J by 5 bases, and 13 bases separated the two germline ends.

The rearrangement joins TRBV5-1 to TRBJ2-6; TRBD1 aligns across 10 bases. Germline lookup yields CDR1 SGHRS and CDR2 YFSETQ. V was pared by 1 base and J by 1 base, with 20 bases of the junction left unmatched. This CDR3 comprises 23 residues. The CDR3 loop is CASSLRRWTGGPNFDSGANVLTF. The DNA of the CDR3 is TGCGCCAGCAGCTTGCGGAGATGGACAGGGGGTCCGAATTTCGATTCTGGGGCCAACGTCCTGACTTTC.

The rearrangement uses TRBV19 and TRBJ2-7, with 8 bases lining up with TRBD2. This CDR3 contains 15 residues. Losses at the gene ends were 10 bases for V and 2 bases for J; bases not matched to a gene: 13. CDR1 is LNHDA, CDR2 SQIVND, per germline (reference sequence). CDR3 in DNA: TGTGCCACCCGCTTGGAGCCTAGCGGGCCCTACGAGCAGTACTTC. Amino acids: CATRLEPSGPYEQYF.

This clone was recorded once. The gene calls are TRBV29-1 and TRBJ2-2; 8 bases are shared with TRBD1. This CDR3 contains 19 residues. The ends lost 4 bases at V and 1 base at J; junction bases unmatched: 17. Germline V gene lookup returns CDR1 SQVTM and CDR2 ANQGSEA. Written as DNA, the CDR3 is TGCAGCGTTGGGGACCTTGACAGGGGAATTGCGGTGAACACCGGGGAGCTGTTTTTT. It yields the protein CSVGDLDRGIAVNTGELFF.

The CDR3 reads CASSVGEQGALGYTF. In nucleotides, the CDR3 is TGTGCCAGCAGCGTAGGGGAACAGGGGGCATTGGGCTACACCTTC. The rearrangement joins TRBV9 to TRBJ1-2; 9 bases align to TRBD1. The trim removed 0 bases at V and 8 bases at J, leaving 8 bases unmatched. The CDR3 runs 15 residues. Germline V gives CDR1 SGDLS, CDR2 YYNGEE.

The chain uses TRBV27 and TRBJ2-7; 10 positions match TRBD1. The V and J ends lost 8 bases and 2 bases, in that order; junction bases with no gene match: 3. Germline lookup yields CDR1 MNHEY and CDR2 SMNVEV (reference sequence). The CDR3 covers 13 residues. CDR3 sequence reads: CASGDRGPYEQYF. As DNA, the CDR3 is TGTGCCAGCGGGGACAGGGGTCCCTACGAGCAGTACTTC.

The chain couples TRBV11-1 to TRBJ2-3; D is possibly TRBD1 (6 bases). CDR1 and CDR2 (germline): SGHAT, FQDESV (reference sequence). The CDR3 contains 16 residues. Trimming took off 4 bases at V and 1 base at J, with 15 bases between the two ends. DNA for the CDR3: TGTGCCAGCAGCTCCATGACAGGACCACGCACAGATACGCAGTATTTT. Protein product: CASSSMTGPRTDTQYF.

The chain joins TRBV7-9 to TRBJ2-3; 10 bases agree with TRBD2. CDR1 and CDR2 from the germline V gene are SEHNR and FQNEAQ (reference sequence). Unmatched junction bases numbered 3, after V lost 3 bases and J lost 3 bases. The CDR3 runs to 15 residues. CDR3 in amino acids: CASSFAAGGTDTQYF. The CDR3, as DNA: TGTGCCAGCAGCTTTGCAGCGGGGGGGACAGATACGCAGTATTTT.

The chain recombines TRBV27 with TRBJ1-2, with D perhaps matching TRBD1 (6 bases). V lost 5 bases and J 8 bases, leaving 15 bases between the germline ends. CDR1 MNHEY and CDR2 SMNVEV come from the germline V gene (reference sequence). The CDR3 consists of 13 residues. CDR3 region: CASSRGTYSGYTF. The CDR3 DNA follows: TGTGCCAGCAGTAGGGGGACCTACTCGGGCTACACCTTC.